Shown below are 29 T cell receptor beta chains from a single sample sequenced in a study of blood T cell repertoires in COVID-19. Using immunoSEQ multiplex PCR, the repertoire was profiled, and TCRdb retains in-frame clones only, with some absent. This table holds some 270,000 clones, around 82% found once. Sequences were obtained from PBMCs or T cells enriched from blood (not recorded which). The receptors stem from a man aged 50-59 years who had recovered from COVID-19.

The J gene is TRBJ1-2, the V gene TRBV2; 7 bases align to TRBD1. This CDR3 is 16 amino acids long. Germline assignment: CDR1 SNHLY and CDR2 FYNNEI. The V gene end was trimmed by 2 bases and the J gene end by 0 bases; junction bases not matched to a gene: 6. The CDR3 DNA is TGTGCCAGCAGTGAACCTAGACAGGGAACTAACTATGGCTACACCTTC. Translation: CASSEPRQGTNYGYTF.

This clone showed up just a few times. This chain connects TRBV19 to TRBJ1-5; perhaps TRBD1 as D (5 bases). The V and J ends lost 7 bases and 2 bases respectively, with 15 bases between them. This CDR3 comprises 15 residues. CDR1 LNHDA and CDR2 SQIVND come from the germline V gene (reference sequence). CDR3 sequence: CASTTKGGGNQPQHF. CDR3 nucleotides: TGTGCCAGTACCACTAAGGGAGGGGGCAATCAGCCCCAGCATTTT.

The genes are TRBV18 and TRBJ2-3; D remains unclear. The CDR3 contains 13 residues. V lost 3 bases and J lost 4, with 8 bases in between. Germline loops: CDR1 KGHSH, CDR2 LQKENI. CDR3 DNA sequence: TGTGCCAGCTCACCTCTAGATGCAGATACGCAGTATTTT. This encodes CASSPLDADTQYF.

This rearrangement joins TRBV9 to TRBJ1-2, with a tentative D call TRBD1 (6 bases). The CDR3 consists of 13 residues. Trimming removed 4 bases at V and 8 bases at J, with 15 bases between. Germline CDR1 is SGDLS and CDR2 is YYNGEE. This chain's CDR3 is CASSPQGPGGYTF. For the CDR3, the DNA is TGTGCCAGCAGCCCCCAGGGGCCGGGAGGCTACACCTTC.

This clone was detected only once. The chain recombines TRBV4-2 with TRBJ2-3; 9 bases fit TRBD1. Germline trimming cut 2 bases from V and 1 base from J; bases unmatched to any gene: 7. The CDR3 loop spans 17 amino acids. Germline assignment: CDR1 LGHNA and CDR2 YNFKEQ. The CDR3 region has the DNA TGTGCCAGCAGCCAAACCGGGACAGGGACCCGCACAGATACGCAGTATTTT. Protein sequence: CASSQTGTGTRTDTQYF.

This clone was seen more than once but under ten times. This rearrangement joins TRBV6-5 to TRBJ2-5; 7 nucleotides agree with TRBD1. CDR3 length: 14 amino acids. Germline-derived CDR1 and CDR2 are MNHEY and SVGAGI. V shed 1 base and J 3 bases; nucleotides not matched to a gene: 2. For the CDR3, the DNA is TGTGCCAGCAGTTACTTCGGGACAGAAGAGACCCAGTACTTC. Translating it yields CASSYFGTEETQYF.

The rearrangement joins TRBV7-2 to TRBJ1-1; perhaps TRBD1 as D (6 bases). The V and J ends lost 1 base and 5 bases respectively, with 14 bases between them. Germline V gene data show CDR1 as SGHTA and CDR2 as FQGNSA. The CDR3 length is 15 residues. CDR3 sequence: CASSLGAGVRTEAFF. CDR3 coding DNA: TGTGCCAGCAGCTTAGGGGCAGGGGTTCGTACTGAAGCTTTCTTT.

The rearrangement joins TRBV7-2 to TRBJ2-5; 9 bases are a match to TRBD2. V was clipped by 2 bases and J by 0 bases; unmatched bases: 4. Germline lookup yields CDR1 SGHTA and CDR2 FQGNSA. This CDR3 spans 16 amino acids. The CDR3 protein is CASSLFSGSNQETQYF. In nucleotides, the CDR3 is TGTGCCAGCAGCTTATTTAGCGGGAGTAACCAAGAGACCCAGTACTTC.

The chain uses TRBV6-2 or TRBV6-3 and TRBJ1-6; no reliable D call. The CDR3 covers 14 residues. Trimming cost V 2 bases and J 10 bases, with 12 bases left between them. Per the germline V gene, CDR1 is MNHEY and CDR2 is SVGEGT. In nucleotides, the CDR3 is TGTGCCAGCAGTTACAGCCAAAGCGGATCACCCCTCCACTTT. This encodes CASSYSQSGSPLHF.

The chain combines TRBV7-2 with TRBJ2-7, with D maybe TRBD2 (6 bases). This CDR3 has 16 residues. Germline V gene lookup returns CDR1 SGHTA and CDR2 FQGNSA. V was cut by 5 bases and J by 2 bases, with 19 bases left in between. This chain's CDR3 is CASSEQERGWTYEQYF. The CDR3 DNA reads as TGTGCCAGCAGCGAACAAGAACGGGGGTGGACCTACGAGCAGTACTTC.

This chain links TRBV18 with TRBJ2-7; a weak D match, TRBD1 (6 bases). The germline V gene has CDR1 KGHSH and CDR2 LQKENI. CDR3 length equals 15 residues. Trimming removed 2 bases from V and 5 bases from J, with 16 bases in between. The CDR3 is CASSPVQGNPHEQYF. The CDR3 coding sequence is TGTGCCAGCTCACCAGTACAGGGAAACCCCCACGAGCAGTACTTC.

This rearrangement joins TRBV5-1 to TRBJ1-3, with D perhaps TRBD1 (5 bases). With 0 bases removed from V and 5 bases from J, the gap between germline ends came to 9 bases. Germline values: CDR1 SGHRS, CDR2 YFSETQ. The CDR3 sequence is 14 residues long. As DNA, the CDR3 is TGCGCCAGCAGCTTGGATCCAGGGAGAAACACCATATATTTT. It encodes CASSLDPGRNTIYF. Full variable domain (rest looked up from reference TRBV5-1 and TRBJ1-3): KAGVTQTPRYLIKTRGQQVTLSCSPISGHRSVSWYQQTPGQGLQFLFEYFSETQRNKGNFPGRFSGRQFSNSRSEMNVSTLELGDSALYLCASSLDPGRNTIYFGEGSWLTVV.

The chain combines TRBV5-1 with TRBJ1-3, with D possibly TRBD1 on 6 matching bases. In germline, CDR1 is SGHRS, CDR2 YFSETQ. The germline V and J ends were trimmed by 4 bases and 0 bases, with 11 bases remaining between them. The CDR3 is 15 residues long. The CDR3 is CASSSGQFSGNTIYF. DNA for the CDR3: TGCGCCAGCAGCAGCGGACAGTTCTCTGGAAACACCATATATTTT.

The chain employs TRBV12-3 or TRBV12-4 and TRBJ2-5, with D possibly being TRBD2 (5 bases). Trimming cost V 6 bases and J 2 bases, with 10 bases left between them. CDR3 length: 13 residues. DNA of the CDR3: TGTGCCAGCAGCTCACTAGGGCAAGAGACCCAGTACTTC. It is translated as CASSSLGQETQYF.

The genes are TRBV5-8 and TRBJ1-1, with D tentatively TRBD1 (6 bases). V lost 4 bases to trimming and J lost 3 bases, with 10 bases between them. The CDR3 spans 13 residues. CDR1 SGHTS and CDR2 YDEGEE come from the germline V gene. The CDR3 region has the DNA TGTGCCAGCAGCCGGGGGGGCGACACTGAAGCTTTCTTT. Translating it yields CASSRGGDTEAFF.

The gene calls are TRBV5-1 and TRBJ1-6; D remains ambiguous. Per germline, CDR1 SGHRS and CDR2 YFSETQ. The CDR3 is 12 residues long. V was trimmed by 0 bases and J by 18 bases, leaving 13 bases between them. The CDR3 DNA sequence: TGCGCCAGCAGCTTGGAGGCGGGTCTACCCCACTTT. This codes for CASSLEAGLPHF. Based on the CDR3 plus reference TRBV5-1 and TRBJ1-6, the full variable domain is KAGVTQTPRYLIKTRGQQVTLSCSPISGHRSVSWYQQTPGQGLQFLFEYFSETQRNKGNFPGRFSGRQFSNSRSEMNVSTLELGDSALYLCASSLEAGLPHFGNGTRLTVT.

CDR3 amino acids: CSVEKSGPGVSYEQYF. CDR3 sequence (DNA): TGCAGCGTTGAAAAGTCCGGACCGGGAGTCTCCTACGAGCAGTACTTC. The V and J genes are TRBV29-1 and TRBJ2-7, with a weak D call TRBD2 (6 bases). There are 16 residues in the CDR3. Germline-derived CDR1 and CDR2 are SQVTM and ANQGSEA. V lost 2 bases, J lost 0 bases, and 17 bases lay in between.

By proportion, this clone is medium-sized (0.01 to 0.1%). The chain is built from TRBV12-3 or TRBV12-4 and TRBJ1-1; the D is unclear. This CDR3 is built from 12 residues. Trimming left V 3 bases short and J 6 bases short, with 8 bases between. In nucleotides, the CDR3 is TGTGCCAGCAGTTTTTACCCAGCTGAAGCTTTCTTT. Translated: CASSFYPAEAFF.

This sequence joins TRBV30 and TRBJ2-5; maybe TRBD2 (6 bases). In germline, CDR1 is GTSNPN, CDR2 SVGIG (reference sequence). The V end was cut by 2 bases, the J end by 1 base, with 14 bases between. The CDR3 covers 15 residues. CDR3 loop: CAWSPLGGLQETQYF. The CDR3 DNA reads TGTGCCTGGAGTCCCTTGGGGGGTCTCCAAGAGACCCAGTACTTC.

The chain employs TRBV13 and TRBJ1-1; perhaps TRBD1 as D (6 bases). The CDR3 covers 17 residues. Germline lookup yields CDR1 PRHDT and CDR2 FYEKMQ (reference sequence). V lost 0 bases and J lost 0, with 14 bases in between. CDR3: CASSLGPGGSMNTEAFF. Written as DNA, the CDR3 is TGTGCCAGCAGCTTAGGCCCTGGGGGCAGCATGAACACTGAAGCTTTCTTT.

V is TRBV6-5 and J is TRBJ2-7; TRBD2 agrees at 11 bases. This CDR3 spans 16 amino acids. J was trimmed by 4 bases and V by 0 bases; bases with no gene match: 5. The V gene's germline CDR1 is MNHEY and CDR2 SVGAGI. This chain's CDR3 is CASSYSILAGGYEQYF. CDR3 sequence (DNA): TGTGCCAGCAGTTACTCGATTCTAGCGGGGGGTTACGAGCAGTACTTC.

The V gene is TRBV7-2, the J gene TRBJ2-4, with TRBD2 identical over 9 bases. CDR3 length: 16 residues. The V and J ends lost 5 bases and 4 bases, in that order; junction bases with no gene match: 9. Germline values: CDR1 SGHTA, CDR2 FQGNSA. DNA for the CDR3: TGTGCCAGCAGCGTGACCGGGACTAGCATTAAAAACATTCAGTACTTC. Translating it yields CASSVTGTSIKNIQYF.

The chain uses TRBV4-2 and TRBJ1-4; D perhaps matches TRBD1 (6 bases). Deletions cut 0 bases from V and 5 bases from J, with 16 bases between. The germline CDR1 and CDR2 sequences are LGHNA and YNFKEQ. The CDR3 has 17 amino acids. The CDR3 reads CASSQDGQLQVNEKLFF. CDR3 DNA: TGTGCCAGCAGCCAAGATGGACAGCTACAAGTGAATGAAAAACTGTTTTTT.

The genes are TRBV7-9 and TRBJ2-7, with D unresolved. This CDR3 has 15 amino acids. Trimming stripped 2 bases from V and 7 bases from J, with 18 bases between. Germline loops: CDR1 SEHNR, CDR2 FQNEAQ (reference sequence). CDR3 loop: CASSLSLGTLQEQYF. Here the CDR3 DNA reads TGTGCCAGCAGCTTAAGTCTGGGCACCTTGCAGGAGCAGTACTTC. Combining the CDR3 with reference TRBV7-9 and TRBJ2-7 gives the whole variable domain DTGVSQNPRHKITKRGQNVTFRCDPISEHNRLYWYRQTLGQGPEFLTYFQNEAQLEKSRLLSDRFSAERPKGSFSTLEIQRTEQGDSAMYLCASSLSLGTLQEQYFGPGTRLTVT.

The table lists this clone with a count of one. The chain links TRBV9 to TRBJ2-3; tentative D call: TRBD2 (7 bases). The germline V gene encodes CDR1 SGDLS and CDR2 YYNGEE. The ends were cut back, 0 bases at V and 0 bases at J, with 11 bases in the middle. This CDR3 region has 16 residues. This chain's CDR3 is CASSVGGGASTDTQYF. CDR3 bases: TGTGCCAGCAGCGTAGGTGGGGGGGCAAGCACAGATACGCAGTATTTT.

This clone was counted at least ten times. J is TRBJ2-1 and V is TRBV10-2; D not resolved. The ends were cut back, 7 bases at V and 10 bases at J, with 14 bases in the middle. The germline V gene encodes CDR1 WSHSY and CDR2 SAAADI. This CDR3 spans 12 amino acids. The chain's CDR3 is CASIGDSLEQFF. DNA for the CDR3: TGCGCCAGCATAGGCGATAGCTTAGAGCAGTTCTTC.

The rearrangement uses TRBV7-2 and TRBJ1-5; 8 positions match TRBD1. This CDR3 comprises 14 residues. Trimming at V came to 6 bases and at J to 6 bases, leaving 7 bases not matched to a gene. Per germline, CDR1 SGHTA and CDR2 FQGNSA. The chain's CDR3 is CASRLGQGPQPQHF. The CDR3 DNA follows: TGTGCCAGCAGGCTAGGACAGGGCCCTCAGCCCCAGCATTTT.

This clone was detected once. The chain's CDR3 is CAWSDRAGTEAFF. In nucleotides, the CDR3 is TGTGCCTGGAGTGACAGGGCGGGCACTGAAGCTTTCTTT. The chain recombines TRBV30 with TRBJ1-1, with a possible D match to TRBD1 (6 bases). The germline V gene has CDR1 GTSNPN and CDR2 SVGIG (reference sequence). CDR3 length: 13 residues. The ends were cut back, 1 base at V and 4 bases at J, with 10 bases in the middle.

This chain joins TRBV12-3 or TRBV12-4 and TRBJ2-7, with D hard to call. The CDR3 length is 11 residues. V lost 5 bases to trimming and J lost 5 bases, with 7 bases between them. CDR3 sequence reads: CASSPGNEQYF. The CDR3 coding sequence is TGTGCCAGCAGTCCAGGAAACGAGCAGTACTTC.